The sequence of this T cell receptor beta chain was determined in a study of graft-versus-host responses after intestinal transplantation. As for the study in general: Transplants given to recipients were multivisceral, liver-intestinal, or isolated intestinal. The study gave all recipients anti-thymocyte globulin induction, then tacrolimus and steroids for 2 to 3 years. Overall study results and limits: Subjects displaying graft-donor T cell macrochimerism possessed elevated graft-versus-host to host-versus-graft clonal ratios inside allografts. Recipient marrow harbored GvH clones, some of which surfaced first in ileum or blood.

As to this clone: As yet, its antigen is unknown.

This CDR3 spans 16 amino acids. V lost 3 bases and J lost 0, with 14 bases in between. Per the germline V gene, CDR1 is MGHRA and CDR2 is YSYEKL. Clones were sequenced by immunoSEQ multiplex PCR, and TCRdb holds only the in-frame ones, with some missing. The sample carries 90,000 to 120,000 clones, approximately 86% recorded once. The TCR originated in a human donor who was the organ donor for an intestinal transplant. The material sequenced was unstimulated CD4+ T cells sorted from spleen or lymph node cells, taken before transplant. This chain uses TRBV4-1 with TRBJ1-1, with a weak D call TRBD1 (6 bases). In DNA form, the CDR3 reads TGCGCCAGCAGCCACCCTTGGACAGATCTGAACACTGAAGCTTTCTTT. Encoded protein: CASSHPWTDLNTEAFF.